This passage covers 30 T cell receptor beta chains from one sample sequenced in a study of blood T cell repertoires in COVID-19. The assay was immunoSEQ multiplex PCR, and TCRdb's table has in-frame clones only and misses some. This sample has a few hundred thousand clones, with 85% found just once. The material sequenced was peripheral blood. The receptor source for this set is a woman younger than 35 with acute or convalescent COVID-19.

CDR3 protein: CASSLELGANQPQHF. In DNA, the CDR3 is TGTGCCAGCAGCTTAGAGCTAGGGGCCAATCAGCCCCAGCATTTT. The chain couples TRBV7-2 to TRBJ1-5; D is possibly TRBD1 (5 bases). The V end was cut by 1 base, the J end by 3 bases, with 10 bases between. This CDR3 region has 15 residues. CDR1 is SGHTA, CDR2 FQGNSA, per germline.

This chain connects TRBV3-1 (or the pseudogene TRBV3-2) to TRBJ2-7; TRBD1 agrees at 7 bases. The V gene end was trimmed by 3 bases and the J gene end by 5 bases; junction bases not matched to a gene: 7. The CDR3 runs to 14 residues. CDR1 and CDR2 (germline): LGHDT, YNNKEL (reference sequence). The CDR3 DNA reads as TGTGCCAGCAGCCAGCTAGGAACAGGGGACGAGCAGTACTTC. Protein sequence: CASSQLGTGDEQYF.

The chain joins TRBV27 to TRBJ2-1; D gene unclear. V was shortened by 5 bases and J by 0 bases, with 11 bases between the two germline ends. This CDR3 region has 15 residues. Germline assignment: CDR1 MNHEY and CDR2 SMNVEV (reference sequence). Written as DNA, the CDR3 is TGTGCCAGCAGTCCAAGCGTTAGCTCCTACAATGAGCAGTTCTTC. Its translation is CASSPSVSSYNEQFF.

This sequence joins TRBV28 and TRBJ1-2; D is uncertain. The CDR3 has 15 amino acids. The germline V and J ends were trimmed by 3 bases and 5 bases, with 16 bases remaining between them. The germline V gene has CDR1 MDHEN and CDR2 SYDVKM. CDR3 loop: CASSFRQTSVYGYTF. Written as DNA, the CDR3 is TGTGCCAGCAGTTTCCGGCAGACTTCAGTGTATGGCTACACCTTC.

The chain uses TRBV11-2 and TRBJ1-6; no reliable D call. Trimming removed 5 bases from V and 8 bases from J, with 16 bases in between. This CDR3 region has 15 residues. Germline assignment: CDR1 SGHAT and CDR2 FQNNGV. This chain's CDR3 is CASSPPGVGDSPLHF. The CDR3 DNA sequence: TGTGCCAGCAGCCCACCGGGTGTAGGTGATTCACCCCTCCACTTT.

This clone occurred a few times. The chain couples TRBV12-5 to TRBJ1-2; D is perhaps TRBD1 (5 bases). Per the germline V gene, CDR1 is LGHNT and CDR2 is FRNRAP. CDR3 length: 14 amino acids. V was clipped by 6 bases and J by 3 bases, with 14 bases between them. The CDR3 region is CASGRGENDYGYTF. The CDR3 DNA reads TGTGCTAGTGGCCGGGGGGAGAACGACTATGGCTACACCTTC.

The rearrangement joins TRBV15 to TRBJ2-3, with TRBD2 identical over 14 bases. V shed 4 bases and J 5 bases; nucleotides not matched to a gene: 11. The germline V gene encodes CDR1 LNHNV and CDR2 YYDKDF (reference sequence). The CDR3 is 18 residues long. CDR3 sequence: CATSKARLAGGQVDTQYF. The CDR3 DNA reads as TGTGCCACCAGCAAAGCTCGACTAGCGGGGGGGCAGGTAGATACGCAGTATTTT.

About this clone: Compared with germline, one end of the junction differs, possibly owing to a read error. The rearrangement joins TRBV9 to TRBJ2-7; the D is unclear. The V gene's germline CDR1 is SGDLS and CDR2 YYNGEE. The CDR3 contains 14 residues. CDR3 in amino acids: CASSSRVFSDEQYF. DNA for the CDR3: TGTGCCAGCAGCTCCCGGGTCTTCTCCGACGAGCAGTACTTC.

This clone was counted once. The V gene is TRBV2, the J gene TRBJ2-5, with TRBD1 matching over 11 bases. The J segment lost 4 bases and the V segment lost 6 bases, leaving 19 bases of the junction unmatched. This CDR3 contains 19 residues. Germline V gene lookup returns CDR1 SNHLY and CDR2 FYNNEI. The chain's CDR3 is CASRVKDRGLLVARETQYF. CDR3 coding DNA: TGTGCCAGCAGGGTGAAGGACAGGGGGCTTTTAGTTGCGAGAGAGACCCAGTACTTC. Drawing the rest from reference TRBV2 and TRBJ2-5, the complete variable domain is EPEVTQTPSHQVTQMGQEVILRCVPISNHLYFYWYRQILGQKVEFLVSFYNNEISEKSEIFDDQFSVERPDGSNFTLKIRSTKLEDSAMYFCASRVKDRGLLVARETQYFGPGTRLLVL.

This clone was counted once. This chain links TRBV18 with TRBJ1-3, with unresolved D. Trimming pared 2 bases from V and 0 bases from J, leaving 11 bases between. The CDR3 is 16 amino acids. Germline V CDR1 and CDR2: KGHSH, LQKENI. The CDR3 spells CASSPSGRASGNTIYF. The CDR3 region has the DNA TGTGCCAGCTCACCAAGCGGGCGAGCCTCTGGAAACACCATATATTTT.

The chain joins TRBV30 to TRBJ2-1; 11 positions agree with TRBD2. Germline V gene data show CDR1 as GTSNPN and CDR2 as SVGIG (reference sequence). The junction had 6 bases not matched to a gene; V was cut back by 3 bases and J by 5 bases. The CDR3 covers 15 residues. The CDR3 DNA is TGTGCCTGGAGACCCCTAGCGGGGGGCCACAATGAGCAGTTCTTC. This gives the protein CAWRPLAGGHNEQFF.

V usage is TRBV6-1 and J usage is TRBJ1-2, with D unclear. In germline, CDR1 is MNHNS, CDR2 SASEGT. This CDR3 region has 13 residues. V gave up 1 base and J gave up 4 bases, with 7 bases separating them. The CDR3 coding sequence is TGTGCCAGCAGTGAAGAGAGTGGCTATGGCTACACCTTC. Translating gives CASSEESGYGYTF.

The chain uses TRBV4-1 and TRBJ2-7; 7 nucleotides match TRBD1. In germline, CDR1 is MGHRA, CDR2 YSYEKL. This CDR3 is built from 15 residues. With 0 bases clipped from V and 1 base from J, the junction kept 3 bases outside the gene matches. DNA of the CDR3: TGCGCCAGCAGCCAAGAGGGGACAGAATCCTACGAGCAGTACTTC. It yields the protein CASSQEGTESYEQYF.

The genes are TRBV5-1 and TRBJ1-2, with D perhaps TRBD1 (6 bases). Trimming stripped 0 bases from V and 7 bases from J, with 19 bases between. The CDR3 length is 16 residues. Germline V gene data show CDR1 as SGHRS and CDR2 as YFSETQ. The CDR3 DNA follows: TGCGCCAGCAGCTTGGGCCGGGACACCGGATCTGCTGGCTACACCTTC. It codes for CASSLGRDTGSAGYTF.

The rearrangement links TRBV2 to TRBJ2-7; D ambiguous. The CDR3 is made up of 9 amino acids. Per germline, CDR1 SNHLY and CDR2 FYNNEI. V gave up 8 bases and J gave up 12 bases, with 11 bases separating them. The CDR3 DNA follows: TGTGCCAGCGGCACTCAGGCGTACTTC. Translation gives CASGTQAYF.

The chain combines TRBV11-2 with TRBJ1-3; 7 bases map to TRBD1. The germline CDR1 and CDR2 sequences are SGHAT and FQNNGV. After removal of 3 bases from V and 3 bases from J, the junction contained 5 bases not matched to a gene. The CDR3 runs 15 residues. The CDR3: CASSFLQGNGNTIYF. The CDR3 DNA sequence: TGTGCCAGCAGCTTTCTACAGGGGAATGGAAACACCATATATTTT.

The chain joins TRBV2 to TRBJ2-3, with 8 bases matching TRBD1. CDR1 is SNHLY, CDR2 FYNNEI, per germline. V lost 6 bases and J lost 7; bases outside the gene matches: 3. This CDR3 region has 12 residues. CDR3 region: CASSDRGNTQYF. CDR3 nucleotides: TGTGCCAGCAGCGACAGGGGAAATACGCAGTATTTT.

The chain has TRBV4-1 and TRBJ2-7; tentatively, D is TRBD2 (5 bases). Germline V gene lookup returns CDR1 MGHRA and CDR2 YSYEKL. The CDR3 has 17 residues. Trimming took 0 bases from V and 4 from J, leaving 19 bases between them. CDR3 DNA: TGCGCCAGCAGCCAAGATCTAGCCCCGCCGCTCCCTTACGAGCAGTACTTC. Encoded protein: CASSQDLAPPLPYEQYF.

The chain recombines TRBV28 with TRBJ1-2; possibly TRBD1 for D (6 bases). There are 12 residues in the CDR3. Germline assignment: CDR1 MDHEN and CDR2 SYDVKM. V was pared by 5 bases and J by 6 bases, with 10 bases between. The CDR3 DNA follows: TGTGCCAGCAGTCTCTACAGGGATGGCTACACCTTC. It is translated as CASSLYRDGYTF.

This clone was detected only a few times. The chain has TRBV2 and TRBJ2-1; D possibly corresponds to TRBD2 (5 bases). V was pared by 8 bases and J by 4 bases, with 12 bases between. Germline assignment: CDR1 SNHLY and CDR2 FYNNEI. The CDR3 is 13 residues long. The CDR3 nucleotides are TGTGCCAGCGGGAGCCCGCTATACAATGAGCAGTTCTTC. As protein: CASGSPLYNEQFF.

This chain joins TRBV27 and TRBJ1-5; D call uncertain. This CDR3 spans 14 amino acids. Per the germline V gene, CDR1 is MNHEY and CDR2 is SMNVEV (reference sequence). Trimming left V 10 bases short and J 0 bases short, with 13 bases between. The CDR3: CAIEKLDSNQPQHF. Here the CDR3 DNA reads TGTGCCATCGAGAAGTTAGATAGCAATCAGCCCCAGCATTTT.

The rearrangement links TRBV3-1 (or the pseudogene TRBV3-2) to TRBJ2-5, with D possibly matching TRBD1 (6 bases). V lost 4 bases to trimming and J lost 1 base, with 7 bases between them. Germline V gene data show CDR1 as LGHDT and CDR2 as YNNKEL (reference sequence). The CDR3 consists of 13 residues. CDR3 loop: CASSLRGQETQYF. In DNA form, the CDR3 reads TGTGCCAGCAGCCTCAGGGGCCAAGAGACCCAGTACTTC.

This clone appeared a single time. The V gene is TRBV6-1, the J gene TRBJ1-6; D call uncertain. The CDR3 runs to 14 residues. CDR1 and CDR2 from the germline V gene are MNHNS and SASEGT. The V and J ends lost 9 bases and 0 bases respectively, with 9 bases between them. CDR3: CASHSSSYNSPLHF. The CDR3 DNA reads TGTGCCAGTCACAGCAGCTCCTATAATTCACCCCTCCACTTT.

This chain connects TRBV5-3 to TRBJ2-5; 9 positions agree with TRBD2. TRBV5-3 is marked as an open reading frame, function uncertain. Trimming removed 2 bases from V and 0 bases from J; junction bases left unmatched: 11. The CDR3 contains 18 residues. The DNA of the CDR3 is TGTGCCAGAAGCTTTCGGGTAGCGGGGGCTTGGTACCAAGAGACCCAGTACTTC. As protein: CARSFRVAGAWYQETQYF.

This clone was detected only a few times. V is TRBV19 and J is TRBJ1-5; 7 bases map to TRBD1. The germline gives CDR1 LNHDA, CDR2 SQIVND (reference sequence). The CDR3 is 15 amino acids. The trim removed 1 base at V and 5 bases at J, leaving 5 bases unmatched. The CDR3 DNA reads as TGTGCCAGTAGTATAGGAGGGGGCGCGGATCAGCCCCAGCATTTT. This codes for CASSIGGGADQPQHF.

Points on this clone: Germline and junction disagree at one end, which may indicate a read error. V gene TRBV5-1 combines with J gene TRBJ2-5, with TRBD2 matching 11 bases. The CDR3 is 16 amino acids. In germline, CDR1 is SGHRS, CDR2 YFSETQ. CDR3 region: CASSLGTSGHQETQYF. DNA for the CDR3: TGCGCCAGCAGTTTGGGGACTAGCGGTCACCAAGAGACCCAGTACTTC.

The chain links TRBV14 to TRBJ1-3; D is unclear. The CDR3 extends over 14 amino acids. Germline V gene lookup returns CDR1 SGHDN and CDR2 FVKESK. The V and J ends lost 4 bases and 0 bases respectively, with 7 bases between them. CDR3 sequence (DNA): TGTGCCAGCAGCCCCGGTCACTCTGGAAACACCATATATTTT. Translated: CASSPGHSGNTIYF. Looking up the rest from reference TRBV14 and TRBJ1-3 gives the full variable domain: EAGVTQFPSHSVIEKGQTVTLRCDPISGHDNLYWYRRVMGKEIKFLLHFVKESKQDESGMPNNRFLAERTGGTYSTLKVQPAELEDSGVYFCASSPGHSGNTIYFGEGSWLTVV.

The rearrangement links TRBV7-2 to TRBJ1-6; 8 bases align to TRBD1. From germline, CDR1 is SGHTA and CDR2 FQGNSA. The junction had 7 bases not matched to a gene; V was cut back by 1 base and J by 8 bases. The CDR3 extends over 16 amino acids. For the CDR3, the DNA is TGTGCCAGCAGCTTAGACTACAGGGGGAATCATTCACCCCTCCACTTT. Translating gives CASSLDYRGNHSPLHF.

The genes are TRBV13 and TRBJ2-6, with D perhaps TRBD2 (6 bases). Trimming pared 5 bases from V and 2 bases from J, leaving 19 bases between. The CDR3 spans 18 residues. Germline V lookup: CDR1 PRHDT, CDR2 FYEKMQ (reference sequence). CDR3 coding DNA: TGTGCCAGCAGCGGGGACTTAGTCTTAGGGGCTGGGGCCAACGTCCTGACTTTC. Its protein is CASSGDLVLGAGANVLTF.

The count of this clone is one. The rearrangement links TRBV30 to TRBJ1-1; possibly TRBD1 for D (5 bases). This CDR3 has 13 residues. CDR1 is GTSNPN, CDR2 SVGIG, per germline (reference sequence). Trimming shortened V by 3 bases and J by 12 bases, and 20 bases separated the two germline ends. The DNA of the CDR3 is TGTGCCTGGAGAGGGAATTGGCAGGGTAAAACTTTCTTT. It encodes CAWRGNWQGKTFF.